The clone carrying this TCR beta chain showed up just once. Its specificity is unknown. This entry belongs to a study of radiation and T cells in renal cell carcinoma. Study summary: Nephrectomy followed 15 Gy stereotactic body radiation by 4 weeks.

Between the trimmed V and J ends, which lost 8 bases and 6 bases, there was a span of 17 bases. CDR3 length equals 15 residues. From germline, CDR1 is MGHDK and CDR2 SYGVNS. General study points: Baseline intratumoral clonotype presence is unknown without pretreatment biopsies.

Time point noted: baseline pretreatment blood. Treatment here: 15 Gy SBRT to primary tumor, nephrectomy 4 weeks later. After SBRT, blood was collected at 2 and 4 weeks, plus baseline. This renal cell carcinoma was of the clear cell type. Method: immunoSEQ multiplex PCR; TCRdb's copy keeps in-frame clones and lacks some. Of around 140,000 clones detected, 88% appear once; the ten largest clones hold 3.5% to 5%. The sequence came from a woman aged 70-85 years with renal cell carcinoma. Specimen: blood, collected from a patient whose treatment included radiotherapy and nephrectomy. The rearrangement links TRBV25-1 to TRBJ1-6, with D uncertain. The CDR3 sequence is CASAAPGLLNSPLHF. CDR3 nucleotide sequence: TGTGCCAGCGCTGCTCCAGGACTACTTAATTCACCCCTCCACTTT.